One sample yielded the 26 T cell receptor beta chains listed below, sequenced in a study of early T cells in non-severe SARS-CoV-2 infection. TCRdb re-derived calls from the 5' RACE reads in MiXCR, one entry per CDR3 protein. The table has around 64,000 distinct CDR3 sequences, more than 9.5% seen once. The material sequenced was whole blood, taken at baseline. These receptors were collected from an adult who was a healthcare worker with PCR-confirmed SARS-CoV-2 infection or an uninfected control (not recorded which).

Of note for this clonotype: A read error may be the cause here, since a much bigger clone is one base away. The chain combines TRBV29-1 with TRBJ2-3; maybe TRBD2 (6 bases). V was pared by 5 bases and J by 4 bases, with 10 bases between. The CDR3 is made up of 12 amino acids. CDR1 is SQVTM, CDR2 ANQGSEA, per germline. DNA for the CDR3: TGCAGCGTTAGACGGGACTCAGATACGCAGTATTTT. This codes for CSVRRDSDTQYF.

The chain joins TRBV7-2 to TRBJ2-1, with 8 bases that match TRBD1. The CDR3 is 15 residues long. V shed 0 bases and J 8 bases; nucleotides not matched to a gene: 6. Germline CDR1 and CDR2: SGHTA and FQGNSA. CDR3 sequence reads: CASSLAVQGAYEQFF. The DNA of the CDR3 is TGTGCCAGCAGCTTAGCTGTCCAGGGGGCATATGAGCAGTTCTTC.

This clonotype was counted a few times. CDR3 DNA: TGTGCCAGCAGCTTAGCCCGAGGGGGCAAAGATACGCAGTATTTT. Protein product: CASSLARGGKDTQYF. The chain has TRBV7-2 and TRBJ2-3; TRBD1 matches at 7 bases. The CDR3 is made up of 15 amino acids. The trim removed 0 bases at V and 5 bases at J, leaving 5 bases unmatched. Germline-derived CDR1 and CDR2 are SGHTA and FQGNSA.

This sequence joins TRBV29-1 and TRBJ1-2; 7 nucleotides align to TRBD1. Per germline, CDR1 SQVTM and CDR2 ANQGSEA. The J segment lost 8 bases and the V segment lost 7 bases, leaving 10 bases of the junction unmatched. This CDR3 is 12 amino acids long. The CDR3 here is CSAERYRGGYTF. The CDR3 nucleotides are TGCAGCGCAGAACGGTACAGGGGCGGCTACACCTTC.

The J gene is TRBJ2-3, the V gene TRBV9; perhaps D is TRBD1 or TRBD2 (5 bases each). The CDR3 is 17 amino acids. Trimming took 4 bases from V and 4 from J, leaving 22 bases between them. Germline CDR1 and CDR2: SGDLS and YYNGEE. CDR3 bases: TGTGCCAGCAGCCCTATATCGGGACCCCCGACGGCAGATACGCAGTATTTT. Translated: CASSPISGPPTADTQYF.

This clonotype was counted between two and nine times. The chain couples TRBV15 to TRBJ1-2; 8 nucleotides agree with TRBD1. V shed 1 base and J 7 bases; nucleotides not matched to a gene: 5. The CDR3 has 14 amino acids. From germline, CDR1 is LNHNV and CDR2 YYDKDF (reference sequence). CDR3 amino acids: CATSRVGTGSGYTF. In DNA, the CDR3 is TGTGCCACCAGCAGAGTCGGGACAGGTAGTGGCTACACCTTC.

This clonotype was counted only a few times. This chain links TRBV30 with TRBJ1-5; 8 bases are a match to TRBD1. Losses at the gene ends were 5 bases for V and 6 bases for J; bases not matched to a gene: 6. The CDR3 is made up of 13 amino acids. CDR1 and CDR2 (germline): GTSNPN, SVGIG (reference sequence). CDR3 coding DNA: TGTGCCTGGGGACAGGGTGTGGTTCAGCCCCAGCATTTT. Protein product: CAWGQGVVQPQHF. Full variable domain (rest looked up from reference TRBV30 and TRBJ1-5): SQTIHQWPATLVQPVGSPLSLECTVEGTSNPNLYWYRQAAGRGLQLLFYSVGIGQISSEVPQNLSASRPQDRQFILSSKKLLLSDSGFYLCAWGQGVVQPQHFGDGTRLSIL.

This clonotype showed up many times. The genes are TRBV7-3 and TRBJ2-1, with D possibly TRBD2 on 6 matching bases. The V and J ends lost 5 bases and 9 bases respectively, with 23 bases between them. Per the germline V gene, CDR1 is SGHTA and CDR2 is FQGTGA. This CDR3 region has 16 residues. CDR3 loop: CASSPYLGGPVFEQFF. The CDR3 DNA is TGTGCCAGCAGCCCATATCTCGGGGGTCCCGTTTTTGAGCAGTTCTTC.

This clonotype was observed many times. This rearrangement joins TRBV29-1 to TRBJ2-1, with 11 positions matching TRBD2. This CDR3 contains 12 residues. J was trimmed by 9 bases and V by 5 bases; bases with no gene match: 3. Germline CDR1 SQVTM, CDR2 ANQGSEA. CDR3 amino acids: CSVRLAGSEQFF. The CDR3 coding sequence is TGCAGCGTTCGACTAGCGGGAAGTGAGCAGTTCTTC.

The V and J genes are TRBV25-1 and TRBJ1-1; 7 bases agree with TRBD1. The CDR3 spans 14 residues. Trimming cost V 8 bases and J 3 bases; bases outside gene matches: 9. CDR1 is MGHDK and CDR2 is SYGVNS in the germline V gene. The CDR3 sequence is CASVPTTGDTEAFF. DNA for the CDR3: TGTGCCAGCGTTCCTACTACAGGGGACACTGAAGCTTTCTTT.

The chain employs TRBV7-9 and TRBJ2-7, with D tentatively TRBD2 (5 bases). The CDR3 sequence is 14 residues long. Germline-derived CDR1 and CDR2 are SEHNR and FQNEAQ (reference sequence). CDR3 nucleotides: TGTGCGGTCGGGGAAGGGAGACGTTCATACGAGCAGTACTTC. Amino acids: CAVGEGRRSYEQYF.

This CDR3 reads CASGSDSRGEKLFF. The CDR3 bases are TGTGCTAGTGGCTCGGACAGCCGGGGTGAAAAACTGTTTTTT. The chain recombines TRBV12-5 with TRBJ1-4; possible D gene TRBD1, 6 bases. Trimming cost V 6 bases and J 7 bases, with 15 bases left between them. The germline gives CDR1 LGHNT, CDR2 FRNRAP. The CDR3 has 14 residues.

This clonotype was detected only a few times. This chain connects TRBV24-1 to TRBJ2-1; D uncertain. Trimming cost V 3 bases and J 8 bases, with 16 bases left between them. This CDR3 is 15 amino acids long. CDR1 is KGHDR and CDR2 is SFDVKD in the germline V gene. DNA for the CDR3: TGTGCCACCAGTGATCCAGAAGGTCCGGGCGATGAGCAGTTCTTC. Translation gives CATSDPEGPGDEQFF.

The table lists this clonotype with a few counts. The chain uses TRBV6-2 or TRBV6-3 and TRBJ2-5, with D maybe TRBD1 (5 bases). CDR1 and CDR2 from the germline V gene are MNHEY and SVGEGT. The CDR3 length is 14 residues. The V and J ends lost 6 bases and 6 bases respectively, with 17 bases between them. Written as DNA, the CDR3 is TGTGCCAGCAGCAAGATGACAGTCCTAAAGACCCAGTACTTC. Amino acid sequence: CASSKMTVLKTQYF.

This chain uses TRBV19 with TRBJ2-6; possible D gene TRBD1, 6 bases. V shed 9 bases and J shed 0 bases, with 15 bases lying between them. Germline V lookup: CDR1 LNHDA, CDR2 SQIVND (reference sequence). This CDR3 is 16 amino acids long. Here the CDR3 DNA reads TGTGCCAGCCAGACAGGTCTACTCTCTGGGGCCAACGTCCTGACTTTC. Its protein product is CASQTGLLSGANVLTF. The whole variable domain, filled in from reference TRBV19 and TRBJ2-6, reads DGGITQSPKYLFRKEGQNVTLSCEQNLNHDAMYWYRQDPGQGLRLIYYSQIVNDFQKGDIAEGYSVSREKKESFPLTVTSAQKNPTAFYLCASQTGLLSGANVLTFGAGSRLTVL.

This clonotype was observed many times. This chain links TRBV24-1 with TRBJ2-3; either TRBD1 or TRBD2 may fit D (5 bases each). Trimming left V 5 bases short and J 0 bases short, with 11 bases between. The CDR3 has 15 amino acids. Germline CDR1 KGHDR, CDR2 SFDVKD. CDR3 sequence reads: CATSGEGSSTDTQYF. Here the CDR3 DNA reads TGTGCCACCAGTGGTGAGGGGAGTAGCACAGATACGCAGTATTTT.

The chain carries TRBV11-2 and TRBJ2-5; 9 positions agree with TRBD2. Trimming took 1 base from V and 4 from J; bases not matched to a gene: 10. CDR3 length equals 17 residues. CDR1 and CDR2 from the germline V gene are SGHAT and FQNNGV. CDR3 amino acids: CASSLGVSGGHVETQYF. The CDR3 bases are TGTGCCAGCAGCTTAGGTGTTAGCGGGGGCCACGTAGAGACCCAGTACTTC.

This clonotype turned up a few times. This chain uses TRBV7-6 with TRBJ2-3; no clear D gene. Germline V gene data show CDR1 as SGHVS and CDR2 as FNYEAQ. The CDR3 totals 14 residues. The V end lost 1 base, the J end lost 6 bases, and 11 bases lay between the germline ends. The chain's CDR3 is CASSLDGSTDTQYF. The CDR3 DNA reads TGTGCCAGCAGCTTAGACGGTTCCACGGATACGCAGTATTTT.

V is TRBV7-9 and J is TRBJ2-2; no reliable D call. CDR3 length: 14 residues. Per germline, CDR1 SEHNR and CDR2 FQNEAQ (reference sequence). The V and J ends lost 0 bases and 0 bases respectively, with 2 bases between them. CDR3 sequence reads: CASSLAANTGELFF. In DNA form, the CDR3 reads TGTGCCAGCAGCTTAGCTGCGAACACCGGGGAGCTGTTTTTT.

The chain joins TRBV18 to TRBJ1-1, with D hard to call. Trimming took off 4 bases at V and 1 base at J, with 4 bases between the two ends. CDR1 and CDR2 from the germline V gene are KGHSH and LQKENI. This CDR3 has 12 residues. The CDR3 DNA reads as TGTGCCAGCTCACAGCAGAACACTGAAGCTTTCTTT. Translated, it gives CASSQQNTEAFF.

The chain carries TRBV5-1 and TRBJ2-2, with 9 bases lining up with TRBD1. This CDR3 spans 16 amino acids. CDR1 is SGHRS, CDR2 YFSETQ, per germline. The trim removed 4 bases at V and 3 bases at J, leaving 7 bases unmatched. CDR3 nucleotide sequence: TGCGCCAGCAGCCCGGGACAGGGAATTGACACCGGGGAGCTGTTTTTT. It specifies CASSPGQGIDTGELFF.

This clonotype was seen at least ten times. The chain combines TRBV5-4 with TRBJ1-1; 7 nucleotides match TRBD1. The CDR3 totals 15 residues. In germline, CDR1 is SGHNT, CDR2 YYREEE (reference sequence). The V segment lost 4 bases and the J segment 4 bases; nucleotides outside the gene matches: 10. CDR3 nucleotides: TGTGCCAGCAGCGCCGAGACAGGGTGGCGCACTGAAGCTTTCTTT. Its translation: CASSAETGWRTEAFF.

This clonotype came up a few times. Written as DNA, the CDR3 is TGTGCCAGCAGCTTAGCCCCGTATGCCGAAGCTTTCTTT. Translation gives CASSLAPYAEAFF. The rearrangement uses TRBV7-2 and TRBJ1-1; D is uncertain. Trimming took off 0 bases at V and 8 bases at J, with 10 bases between the two ends. There are 13 residues in the CDR3. The V gene's germline CDR1 is SGHTA and CDR2 FQGNSA.

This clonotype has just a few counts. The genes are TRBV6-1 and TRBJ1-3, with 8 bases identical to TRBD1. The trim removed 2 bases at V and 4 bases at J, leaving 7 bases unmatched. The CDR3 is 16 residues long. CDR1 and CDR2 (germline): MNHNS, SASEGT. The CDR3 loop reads CASSERAQGAGNTIYF. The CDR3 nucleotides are TGTGCCAGCAGTGAAAGGGCCCAGGGGGCCGGAAACACCATATATTTT.

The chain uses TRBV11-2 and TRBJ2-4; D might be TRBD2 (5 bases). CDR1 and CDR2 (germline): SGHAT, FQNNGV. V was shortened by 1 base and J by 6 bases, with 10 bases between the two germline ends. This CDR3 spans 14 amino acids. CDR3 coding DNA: TGTGCCAGCAGCTTAGCGGGAAGAGCAAACATTCAGTACTTC. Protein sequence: CASSLAGRANIQYF.

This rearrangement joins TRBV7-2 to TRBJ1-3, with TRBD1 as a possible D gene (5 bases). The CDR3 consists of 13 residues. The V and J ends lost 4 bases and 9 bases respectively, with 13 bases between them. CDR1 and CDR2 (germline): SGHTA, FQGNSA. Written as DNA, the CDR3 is TGTGCCAGCAGCTCGAACCAGGGTGCCACCATATATTTT. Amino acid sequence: CASSSNQGATIYF. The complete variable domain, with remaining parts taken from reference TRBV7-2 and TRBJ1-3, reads GAGVSQSPSNKVTEKGKDVELRCDPISGHTALYWYRQSLGQGLEFLIYFQGNSAPDKSGLPSDRFSAERTGGSVSTLTIQRTQQEDSAVYLCASSSNQGATIYFGEGSWLTVV.